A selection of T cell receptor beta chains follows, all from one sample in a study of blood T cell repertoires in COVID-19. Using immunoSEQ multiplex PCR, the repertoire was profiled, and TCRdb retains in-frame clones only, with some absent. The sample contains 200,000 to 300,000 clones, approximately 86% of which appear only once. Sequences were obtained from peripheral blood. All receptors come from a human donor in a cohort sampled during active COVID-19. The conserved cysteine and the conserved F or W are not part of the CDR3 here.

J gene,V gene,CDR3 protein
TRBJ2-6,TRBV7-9,ASSLVRSGANVLT
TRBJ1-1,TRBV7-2,ASSLRSDRVATEAF
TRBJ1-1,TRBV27,ASSTTYPPNTEAF
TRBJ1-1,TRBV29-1,SGIIDYTEAF
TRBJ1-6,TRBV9,ASSAGDRRIYNSPLH
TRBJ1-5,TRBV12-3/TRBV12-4,ASITGNQPQH
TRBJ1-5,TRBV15,ATSRDLWTLQPDQPQH
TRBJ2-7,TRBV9,ASSVGLAGLVQNYEQY
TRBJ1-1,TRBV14,ASSQKPGHLNTEAF
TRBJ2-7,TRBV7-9,ASSPELARVEQY
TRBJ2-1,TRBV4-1,ASSQEAGGGSYNEQF
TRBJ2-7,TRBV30,AWSVPIAGGPYEQY